These T cell receptor beta chains were read from a single sample in a study of cytomegalovirus exposure and HLA in healthy donors. Profiled with immunoSEQ multiplex PCR; TCRdb holds only in-frame clones, not every one. This table has tens of thousands of clones, about 94% appearing once. Source material: PBMCs. All receptors come from a man aged 18 to 29 in good health and CMV-seropositive. The CDR3 runs from the conserved cysteine through the conserved F or W. The D gene is left open where the match is weak. Some rows have no size entry. The others give once, few or many, or a class for an expanded clone.

j_gene | d_gene | abundance | v_gene | len | CDR3aa | CDR3nt
TRBJ2-7 | NA | NA | TRBV19 | 15 | CASSTGINNRYEQYF | TGTGCCAGTAGTACCGGGATTAATAACCGCTACGAGCAGTACTTC
TRBJ2-7 | NA | NA | TRBV7-9 | 13 | CASSLIDSYEQYF | TGTGCCAGCAGCTTAATAGACAGCTACGAGCAGTACTTC
TRBJ2-3 | NA | few | TRBV28 | 13 | CASTQGSTDTQYF | TGTGCCAGCACTCAGGGGAGCACAGATACGCAGTATTTT
TRBJ2-1 | TRBD2 | NA | TRBV10-3 | 17 | CAIRGFQGGSSYNEQFF | TGTGCCATCAGGGGTTTTCAGGGCGGGAGTTCCTACAATGAGCAGTTCTTC
TRBJ2-7 | TRBD1 | NA | TRBV10-3 | 14 | CAIRDRGRSYEQYF | TGTGCCATCAGGGACAGGGGTAGGTCCTACGAGCAGTACTTC
TRBJ1-1 | TRBD1 | NA | TRBV7-3 | 14 | CASSLGGAGTEAFF | TGTGCCAGCAGCCTAGGGGGCGCCGGGACTGAAGCTTTCTTT
TRBJ1-6 | NA | NA | TRBV19 | 13 | CASSISRDSPLHF | TGTGCCAGTAGTATATCCCGGGATTCACCCCTCCACTTT
TRBJ2-7 | NA | NA | TRBV29-1 | 13 | CSVATGVSYEQYF | TGCAGCGTCGCAACAGGAGTCTCCTACGAGCAGTACTTC
TRBJ1-6 | TRBD1 | few | TRBV10-3 | 13 | CAIRDRDNSPLHF | TGTGCCATCAGGGACAGGGATAATTCACCCCTCCACTTT
TRBJ1-2 | NA | NA | TRBV7-9 | 13 | CASSLAGSQGYTF | TGTGCCAGCAGCTTGGCAGGTTCACAAGGCTACACCTTC
TRBJ1-6 | NA | NA | TRBV6-4 | 13 | CASSDSPNSPLHF | TGTGCCAGCAGTGACTCCCCAAATTCACCCCTCCACTTT
TRBJ2-7 | TRBD1 | NA | TRBV27 | 14 | CASSLQGAEDEQYF | TGTGCCAGCAGTTTGCAGGGGGCGGAGGACGAGCAGTACTTC
TRBJ1-2 | NA | NA | TRBV7-2 | 14 | CASSNLEGFYGYTF | TGTGCCAGCAGCAACTTGGAGGGGTTCTATGGCTACACCTTC
TRBJ2-3 | NA | NA | TRBV7-9 | 17 | CASSFAFTDRNTDTQYF | TGTGCCAGCAGCTTTGCATTTACAGACAGGAACACAGATACGCAGTATTTT
TRBJ1-1 | NA | NA | TRBV7-6 | 15 | CASSASNQGTTEAFF | TGTGCCAGCAGCGCCTCGAACCAGGGGACCACTGAAGCTTTCTTT
TRBJ2-7 | NA | NA | TRBV29-1 | 12 | CSVVRVSYEQYF | TGCAGCGTTGTACGCGTTTCCTACGAGCAGTACTTC
TRBJ2-2 | TRBD2 | NA | TRBV5-4 | 15 | CASSLATSGTGELFF | TGTGCCAGCAGCTTGGCGACTAGCGGGACCGGGGAGCTGTTTTTT
TRBJ2-7 | TRBD1 | NA | TRBV27 | 14 | CATSGVGTGSEQYF | TGTGCCACCAGTGGGGTGGGGACAGGGAGCGAGCAGTACTTC
TRBJ2-1 | TRBD2 | once | TRBV2 | 15 | CASSGRTSGGDREFF | TGTGCCAGCAGTGGGAGGACTAGCGGGGGGGACCGGGAGTTCTTC
TRBJ1-2 | TRBD1 | NA | TRBV7-9 | 14 | CASSLDRGNYGYTF | TGTGCCAGCAGCTTAGACAGGGGAAACTATGGCTACACCTTC
TRBJ2-1 | TRBD1 | NA | TRBV5-1 | 15 | CASSLLDRIDNEQFF | TGCGCCAGCAGCTTGTTGGACAGGATAGACAATGAGCAGTTCTTC
TRBJ2-1 | NA | NA | TRBV5-1 | 15 | CASTDWTPSYNEQFF | TGCGCCAGCACCGATTGGACTCCGTCCTACAATGAGCAGTTCTTC
TRBJ1-2 | NA | NA | TRBV28 | 14 | CASRRQDANYGYTF | TGTGCCAGCAGGAGACAGGACGCTAACTATGGCTACACCTTC
TRBJ2-7 | NA | NA | TRBV7-3 | 13 | CASSLTGGYEQYF | TGTGCCAGCAGCTTAACAGGGGGCTACGAGCAGTACTTC
TRBJ1-6 | TRBD1 | NA | TRBV6-5 | 12 | CASRGQASPLHF | TGTGCCAGCAGAGGACAGGCCTCACCCCTCCACTTT
TRBJ2-7 | TRBD2 | NA | TRBV28 | 16 | CASRGLAGDDSYEQYF | TGTGCCAGCAGGGGACTAGCGGGGGACGACTCCTACGAGCAGTACTTC
TRBJ2-6 | NA | NA | TRBV27 | 15 | CASKGLRAGANVLTF | TGTGCCAGCAAGGGGCTCCGGGCTGGGGCCAACGTCCTGACTTTC
TRBJ2-1 | TRBD2 | NA | TRBV7-2 | 15 | CASSLDSSGREEQFF | TGTGCCAGCAGCTTAGATTCTAGCGGGAGGGAGGAGCAGTTCTTC
TRBJ2-6 | TRBD1 | once | TRBV7-8 | 18 | CASSWGPGQGSGANVLTF | TGTGCCAGCAGCTGGGGGCCGGGACAGGGTTCTGGGGCCAACGTCCTGACTTTC
TRBJ2-1 | NA | NA | TRBV28 | 11 | CASSLLDEQFF | TGTGCCAGCAGTTTACTCGATGAGCAGTTCTTC
TRBJ2-2 | NA | once | TRBV6-5 | 14 | CASRPYRDPGELFF | TGTGCCAGCAGGCCCTACAGGGACCCCGGGGAGCTGTTTTTT
TRBJ2-1 | TRBD1 | NA | TRBV5-1 | 15 | CASSLGQGAHNEQFF | TGCGCCAGCAGCCTGGGACAGGGGGCCCACAATGAGCAGTTCTTC
TRBJ2-2 | TRBD2 | NA | TRBV9 | 16 | CASSALAGGPFGELFF | TGTGCCAGCAGCGCCCTAGCGGGAGGGCCCTTCGGGGAGCTGTTTTTT
TRBJ2-1 | TRBD2 | NA | TRBV6-5 | 16 | CASSSGIPGLGSEQFF | TGTGCCAGCAGTTCCGGAATACCGGGACTAGGGAGTGAGCAGTTCTTC
TRBJ1-2 | NA | NA | TRBV7-2 | 12 | CASSAEVYGYTF | TGTGCCAGCAGCGCGGAGGTCTATGGCTACACCTTC
TRBJ2-5 | NA | NA | TRBV5-4 | 15 | CASSLEQGLPGTQYF | TGTGCCAGCAGCTTGGAGCAAGGACTCCCCGGGACCCAGTACTTC
TRBJ2-7 | TRBD1 | NA | TRBV7-9 | 18 | CASSPRPGLRDRAYEQYF | TGTGCCAGCAGCCCCAGGCCCGGACTACGGGACAGGGCCTACGAGCAGTACTTC
TRBJ1-2 | TRBD1 | once | TRBV28 | 14 | CASQRTGPRGGYTF | TGTGCCAGCCAACGGACAGGGCCCAGGGGGGGCTACACCTTC
TRBJ1-6 | TRBD1 | once | TRBV30 | 15 | CAWRTSGGTDSPLHF | TGTGCCTGGAGGACCTCAGGGGGCACGGATTCACCCCTCCACTTT
TRBJ1-5 | NA | NA | TRBV28 | 14 | CASSFQGTHQPQHF | TGTGCCAGCAGTTTCCAGGGTACGCATCAGCCCCAGCATTTT